This T cell receptor beta chain originates from a study of shared clonotypes between healthy human individuals. Study-level background: Per donor, CD8 memory used one plate, CD8 naive used two, CD4 memory used three and CD4 naive used three.

The assay was run at deep level. Generated by immunoSEQ multiplex PCR, the TCRdb table keeps only in-frame clones and is missing some. The sample records some 1.4 million clones, 95% to 97% being singletons. CDR3 length equals 14 residues. The germline gives CDR1 SGHRS, CDR2 YFSETQ. Trimming took 0 bases from V and 13 from J, leaving 19 bases between them. From CD4+ cells came CD45RA+ naive and CD45RA-negative memory subsets. The origin of this receptor is a man younger than 40 in good health. The V call is TRBV5-1, the J call TRBJ1-2, with a weak D call TRBD1 (5 bases). The specimen sequenced was naive CD4+ T cells sorted from blood. Noted subset: CD45RA+ positively selected. DNA of the CDR3: TGCGCCAGCAGCTTGGCGGCAGGGCGCGGCCGGCTCACCTTC. It codes for CASSLAAGRGRLTF. Drawing the rest from reference TRBV5-1 and TRBJ1-2, the complete variable domain is KAGVTQTPRYLIKTRGQQVTLSCSPISGHRSVSWYQQTPGQGLQFLFEYFSETQRNKGNFPGRFSGRQFSNSRSEMNVSTLELGDSALYLCASSLAAGRGRLTFGSGTRLTVV.